The rows below give T cell receptor beta chains drawn from one sample of a study of T-cell memory formation after mild COVID-19. TCRdb re-analysed the 5' RACE reads in MiXCR, keeping a single row per CDR3 protein. Among some 49,000 distinct CDR3 sequences, 25% to 35% were seen once, and the ten largest hold around 45%. Sequenced input: PBMCs or a T cell subset sorted from them (not recorded which). The receptors here all came from a man aged 18 to 30 who had mild COVID-19 (a few samples of this study predate the infection). Cell type and time point are not known. CDR3s leave out the opening cysteine and the closing phenylalanine or tryptophan. Fields, in order: V gene, J gene, CDR3 protein.

TRBV6-4	TRBJ1-5	ASSDLVFCNQPQH
TRBV4-1	TRBJ1-5	ASSQAPGQGYQPQH
TRBV7-9	TRBJ1-2	ASSPRDEYGYT
TRBV20-1	TRBJ2-3	SASSGGHTQY
TRBV15	TRBJ1-3	ATSRPERNTIY
TRBV7-9	TRBJ1-5	ASSLDRGSGQPQH
TRBV6-5	TRBJ2-6	ASSYSGGSGANVLT
TRBV9	TRBJ2-1	ASSGELSYNEQF
TRBV4-1	TRBJ2-1	ASRLANEQF
TRBV7-9	TRBJ2-3	ASSFEGTDTQY
TRBV12-3/TRBV12-4	TRBJ2-5	ASSLVQQETQY
TRBV10-2	TRBJ2-1	ASLQGNEQF
TRBV12-5	TRBJ2-7	ASGTGSSYEQY
TRBV12-3/TRBV12-4	TRBJ2-1	ASSPRGISYNEQF
TRBV5-5	TRBJ1-5	ASSLGAGASQPQH
TRBV2	TRBJ1-5	ASTGLGNQPQH
TRBV5-1	TRBJ1-2	ASSLRGGVNGYT
TRBV12-3/TRBV12-4	TRBJ2-7	ASSLTRGFDEQY
TRBV7-9	TRBJ1-4	ASSSRRGTTNEKLF
TRBV7-9	TRBJ2-5	ASSFPDTEGGETQY
TRBV18	TRBJ1-5	ASSAGQGDQPQH
TRBV3-1	TRBJ2-5	ASSQDPGGETQY
TRBV24-1	TRBJ1-5	ATSAEQPQH
TRBV7-6	TRBJ2-1	ASSLVRGHGEQF
TRBV12-3/TRBV12-4	TRBJ2-3	ASSRTITDTQY
TRBV6-2/TRBV6-3	TRBJ2-7	ASSQNRGHEQY
TRBV7-3	TRBJ2-1	ASSLGQGLYNEQF